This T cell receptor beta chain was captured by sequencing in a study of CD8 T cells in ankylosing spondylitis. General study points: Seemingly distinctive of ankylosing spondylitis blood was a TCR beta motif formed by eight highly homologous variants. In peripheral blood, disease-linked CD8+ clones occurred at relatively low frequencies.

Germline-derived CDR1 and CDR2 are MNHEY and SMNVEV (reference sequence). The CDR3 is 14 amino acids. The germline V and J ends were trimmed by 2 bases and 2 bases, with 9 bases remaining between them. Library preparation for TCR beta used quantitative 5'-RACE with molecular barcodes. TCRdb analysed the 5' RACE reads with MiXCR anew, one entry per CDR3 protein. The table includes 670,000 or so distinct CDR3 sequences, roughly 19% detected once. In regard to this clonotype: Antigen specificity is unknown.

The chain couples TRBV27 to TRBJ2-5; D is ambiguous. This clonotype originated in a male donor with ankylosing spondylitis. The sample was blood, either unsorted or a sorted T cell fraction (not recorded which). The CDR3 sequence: CASSLEYNQETQYF. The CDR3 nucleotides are TGTGCCAGCAGTTTAGAATACAATCAAGAGACCCAGTACTTC.